This entry lists 23 T cell receptor beta chains sequenced from one sample in a study of blood T cell repertoires in COVID-19. The method was immunoSEQ multiplex PCR; TCRdb's version includes in-frame clones alone and lacks a portion of them. The table records some 120,000 clones, about three quarters of them present only once. The material sequenced was peripheral blood. These receptor sequences come from a human donor with acute or convalescent COVID-19. The donor label of this sample is uncertain.

The chain is built from TRBV2 and TRBJ1-2, with 8 bases identical to TRBD1. In germline, CDR1 is SNHLY, CDR2 FYNNEI. J gave up 8 bases and V 4 bases, and 9 bases lay outside the gene matches. The CDR3 consists of 14 residues. The chain's CDR3 is CASSGARGLYGYTF. CDR3 DNA: TGTGCCAGCAGTGGAGCCAGGGGGCTTTACGGCTACACCTTC.

The chain recombines TRBV7-9 with TRBJ1-1, with D possibly matching TRBD1 (6 bases). The CDR3 sequence is 16 residues long. Germline V gives CDR1 SEHNR, CDR2 FQNEAQ (reference sequence). The V and J ends lost 5 bases and 5 bases respectively, with 21 bases between them. The CDR3 nucleotides are TGTGCCAGCAGCGAAATCCAGGGGTTTTCGGAGACTGAAGCTTTCTTT. This codes for CASSEIQGFSETEAFF.

The V gene is TRBV3-1 (or the pseudogene TRBV3-2), the J gene TRBJ1-1; no reliable D call. With 0 bases removed from V and 1 base from J, the gap between germline ends came to 9 bases. The CDR3 length is 15 residues. The V gene's germline CDR1 is LGHDT and CDR2 YNNKEL (reference sequence). DNA for the CDR3: TGTGCCAGCAGCCAAGATATGAGACAGAACACTGAAGCTTTCTTT. Encoded protein: CASSQDMRQNTEAFF.

This rearrangement joins TRBV2 to TRBJ2-4; 11 nucleotides line up with TRBD2. Per the germline V gene, CDR1 is SNHLY and CDR2 is FYNNEI. V trimming: 8 bases; J trimming: 0 bases; junction bases outside the gene matches: 6. This CDR3 spans 16 amino acids. The CDR3, as DNA: TGTGCCAGCGTAGCTAGCGGGGGGCTAGCCAAAAACATTCAGTACTTC. The encoded protein is CASVASGGLAKNIQYF.

This chain uses TRBV5-8 with TRBJ2-1; 10 bases align to TRBD2. Germline CDR1 SGHTS, CDR2 YDEGEE. CDR3 length: 15 residues. J gave up 6 bases and V 2 bases, and 5 bases lay outside the gene matches. The CDR3 DNA reads TGTGCCAGCAGCTTAATACTAGCGGGGATCAATGAGCAGTTCTTC. Protein: CASSLILAGINEQFF.

This chain uses TRBV21-1 with TRBJ1-3; the table's TRBD1 call for D was not verified on the DNA. TRBV21-1 is a documented pseudogene. This CDR3 is built from 17 residues. The CDR3 nucleotides read TGTGCCAGCAGCAAAGGTGAAGGGGCAAACTCTGGAAACACCATATATTTT. Translated, it gives CASSKGEGANSGNTIYF.

Here the CDR3 reads CSWDRYNEQFF. The CDR3 nucleotides are TGCAGCTGGGACAGATACAATGAGCAGTTCTTC. The chain couples TRBV20-1 to TRBJ2-1; 7 bases agree with TRBD1. Germline lookup yields CDR1 DFQATT and CDR2 SNEGSKA (reference sequence). The CDR3 extends over 11 amino acids.

This clone appeared a single time. This chain joins TRBV27 and TRBJ2-2, with 9 positions matching TRBD1. Per the germline V gene, CDR1 is MNHEY and CDR2 is SMNVEV (reference sequence). The CDR3 consists of 16 residues. J gave up 3 bases and V 6 bases, and 8 bases lay outside the gene matches. The CDR3 reads CASSITGGWYTGELFF. Written as DNA, the CDR3 is TGTGCCAGCAGCATTACAGGGGGCTGGTACACCGGGGAGCTGTTTTTT.

This clone was seen more than once but under ten times. J is TRBJ2-2 and V is TRBV1; TRBD2 is taken as the D call from the table, unchecked against the DNA. TRBV1 is shown as a pseudogene. The CDR3 contains 16 residues. Here the CDR3 DNA reads TGCACCAGCAGCCCTAGAGCGGGGGGGGACACCGGGGAGCTGTTTTTT. This translates into CTSSPRAGGDTGELFF.

The chain has TRBV12-3 or TRBV12-4 and TRBJ2-5; 8 bases are a match to TRBD2. This CDR3 has 13 amino acids. Germline trimming cut 8 bases from V and 5 bases from J; bases unmatched to any gene: 7. The CDR3 loop reads CASQYRGGETQYF. For the CDR3, the DNA is TGTGCCAGCCAATACCGGGGGGGGGAGACCCAGTACTTC.

The V gene is TRBV14, the J gene TRBJ1-2; D is possibly TRBD1 (5 bases). Germline V gene sequence: CDR1 SGHDN, CDR2 FVKESK. The CDR3 is 13 amino acids. V lost 4 bases and J lost 8, with 14 bases in between. The CDR3 is CASSPSGVKGYTF. The CDR3 nucleotides are TGTGCCAGCAGCCCCTCGGGGGTTAAAGGCTACACCTTC.

The rearrangement joins TRBV2 to TRBJ2-1; D gene unclear. Trimming shortened V by 1 base and J by 5 bases, and 6 bases separated the two germline ends. The CDR3 contains 13 residues. The germline gives CDR1 SNHLY, CDR2 FYNNEI. CDR3 protein: CASSEVPDNEQFF. CDR3 DNA: TGTGCCAGCAGTGAAGTGCCAGACAATGAGCAGTTCTTC.

The V call is TRBV2, the J call TRBJ1-5; TRBD1 might be the D (5 bases). The CDR3 runs to 12 residues. V was trimmed by 4 bases and J by 5 bases, leaving 6 bases between them. The germline V gene has CDR1 SNHLY and CDR2 FYNNEI. The CDR3 loop is CASSGRDQPQHF. DNA of the CDR3: TGTGCCAGCAGTGGCAGGGATCAGCCCCAGCATTTT.

The CDR3, as DNA: TGTGCCAGCAGTTCTGACAGGTCCATGCAGCCCCAGCATTTT. Its translation: CASSSDRSMQPQHF. This sequence joins TRBV7-9 and TRBJ1-5; a possible D gene is TRBD1 (6 bases). The V gene's germline CDR1 is SEHNR and CDR2 FQNEAQ (reference sequence). Trimming left V 6 bases short and J 7 bases short, with 16 bases between. The CDR3 length is 14 residues.

This chain links TRBV5-6 with TRBJ1-1, with a tentative D call TRBD1 (5 bases). V was shortened by 1 base and J by 0 bases, with 10 bases between the two germline ends. Per germline, CDR1 SGHDT and CDR2 YYEEEE. CDR3 length: 15 amino acids. This CDR3 is CASSLPDSLNTEAFF. The CDR3 DNA reads TGTGCCAGCAGCTTGCCCGACAGCCTGAACACTGAAGCTTTCTTT.

The chain couples TRBV7-9 to TRBJ2-2; D might be TRBD1 (6 bases). Trimming shortened V by 1 base and J by 6 bases, and 12 bases separated the two germline ends. This CDR3 contains 15 residues. Germline CDR1 reads SEHNR; CDR2 reads FQNEAQ (reference sequence). CDR3 DNA: TGTGCCAGCAGCTTAGGGGGGCTTCGATCCGGGGAGCTGTTTTTT. It encodes CASSLGGLRSGELFF.

This chain links TRBV27 with TRBJ1-3, with no clear D. The V end lost 3 bases, the J end lost 0 bases, and 12 bases lay between the germline ends. Germline V gene data show CDR1 as MNHEY and CDR2 as SMNVEV (reference sequence). CDR3 length: 16 amino acids. This CDR3 reads CASSFGVPLSGNTIYF. DNA for the CDR3: TGTGCCAGCAGTTTCGGGGTGCCGCTCTCTGGAAACACCATATATTTT.

This clone was detected once. The chain uses TRBV9 and TRBJ1-2, with 7 nucleotides matching TRBD1. The CDR3 totals 15 residues. Germline lookup yields CDR1 SGDLS and CDR2 YYNGEE. V dropped 0 bases and J dropped 6; count of bases not matched to a gene: 8. This CDR3 is CASSVAGRQGDGYTF. In nucleotides, the CDR3 is TGTGCCAGCAGCGTAGCTGGGCGGCAGGGGGATGGCTACACCTTC. Based on the CDR3 plus reference TRBV9 and TRBJ1-2, the full variable domain is DSGVTQTPKHLITATGQRVTLRCSPRSGDLSVYWYQQSLDQGLQFLIQYYNGEERAKGNILERFSAQQFPDLHSELNLSSLELGDSALYFCASSVAGRQGDGYTFGSGTRLTVV.

J is TRBJ1-5 and V is TRBV10-3, with no clear D. Trimming removed 6 bases at V and 0 bases at J, with 9 bases between. This CDR3 is built from 14 residues. Germline CDR1 ENHRY, CDR2 SYGVKD. CDR3 protein: CAIRDSHSNQPQHF. For the CDR3, the DNA is TGTGCCATCAGGGACTCACATAGCAATCAGCCCCAGCATTTT.

V and J are TRBV28 and TRBJ1-2; TRBD1 matches at 9 bases. The ends lost 6 bases at V and 1 base at J; junction bases unmatched: 6. Germline V gene lookup returns CDR1 MDHEN and CDR2 SYDVKM. The CDR3 runs to 15 residues. The CDR3 DNA is TGTGCCAGCAGGGGACAGGGAGGAGATAACTATGGCTACACCTTC. It encodes CASRGQGGDNYGYTF.

This clone was counted only a few times. This chain connects TRBV6-6 to TRBJ1-3; D remains ambiguous. The CDR3 runs 16 residues. V lost 0 bases and J lost 0, with 9 bases in between. Per germline, CDR1 MNHNY and CDR2 SVGAGI (reference sequence). CDR3 in amino acids: CASSYSAPFSGNTIYF. As DNA, the CDR3 is TGTGCCAGCAGTTACTCGGCCCCATTCTCTGGAAACACCATATATTTT.

The chain joins TRBV7-2 to TRBJ2-1; D gene ambiguous. V lost 4 bases and J lost 10, with 14 bases in between. This CDR3 is 13 amino acids long. Germline V gene data show CDR1 as SGHTA and CDR2 as FQGNSA. DNA of the CDR3: TGTGCCAGCAGCTCCCGACCGTCAGGAGAGCAGTTCTTC. It translates to CASSSRPSGEQFF.

A word on this clone: The sample contains more than one DNA sequence encoding this CDR3. The chain uses TRBV27 and TRBJ2-4; the D gene is possibly TRBD1 (5 bases). The germline V and J ends were trimmed by 5 bases and 2 bases, with 10 bases remaining between them. The CDR3 is 14 amino acids. Germline V gene lookup returns CDR1 MNHEY and CDR2 SMNVEV (reference sequence). CDR3 amino acids: CASSHRQTKNIQYF. In nucleotides, the CDR3 is TGTGCCAGCAGTCACCGACAGACCAAAAACATTCAGTACTTC.